This T cell receptor (beta chain) was profiled in a study of blood T cell repertoires in COVID-19. Whole-study context: Whether acute or convalescent, the COVID-19 samples came from the United States, Italy and Spain. The cDNA or gDNA used as material had been derived from T cells, B-cell-depleted T cells, or PBMCs.

Per the original data handling: Amplification of reference gene primers was used by the study to estimate nucleated cell counts. Profiling relied on immunoSEQ multiplex PCR, and the TCRdb table lists in-frame clones only, not all of them. V and J calls and clone size are as listed in that table; D and trimming were resolved from the DNA. In the table there are some 230,000 clones, 80% to 90% of which are singletons. Concerning this clone: Germline and junction disagree at one end, which may indicate a read error.

Looked up from germline, CDR1 is MNHNS and CDR2 is SASEGT. The CDR3 is 12 residues long. This chain joins TRBV6-1 and TRBJ2-5; D may be TRBD1 (5 bases). The specimen was peripheral blood. This TCR derives from a man between 40 and 49 years old with acute or convalescent COVID-19. The CDR3 is CASSERSGFRDF. In DNA form, the CDR3 reads TGTGCCAGCAGTGAAAGGTCAGGGTTCAGGGACTTC.